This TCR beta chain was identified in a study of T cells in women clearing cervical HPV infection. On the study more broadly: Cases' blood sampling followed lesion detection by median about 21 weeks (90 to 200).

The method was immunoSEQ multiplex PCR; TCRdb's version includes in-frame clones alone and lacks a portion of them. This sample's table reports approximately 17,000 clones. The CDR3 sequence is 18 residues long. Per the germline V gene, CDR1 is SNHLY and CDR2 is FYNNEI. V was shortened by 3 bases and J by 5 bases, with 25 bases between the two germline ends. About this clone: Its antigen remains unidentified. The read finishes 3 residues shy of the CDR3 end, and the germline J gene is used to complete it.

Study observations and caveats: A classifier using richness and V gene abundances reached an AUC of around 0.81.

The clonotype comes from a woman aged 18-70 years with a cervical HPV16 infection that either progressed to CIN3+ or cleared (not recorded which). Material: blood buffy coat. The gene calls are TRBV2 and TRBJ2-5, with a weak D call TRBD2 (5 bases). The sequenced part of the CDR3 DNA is TGTGCCAGCAGTGAGGGGAACGGGGAGCGCCCTTTTGTGGAGACC. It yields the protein CASSEGNGERPFVET. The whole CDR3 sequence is CASSEGNGERPFVETQYF.